Listed below are T cell receptor beta chains from one sample, sequenced in a study of blood T cell repertoires in COVID-19. Profiled with immunoSEQ multiplex PCR; TCRdb holds only in-frame clones, not every one. The data hold roughly 320,000 clones, with 75% to 85% observed a single time. Sequencing used peripheral blood. The receptors stem from a human donor in a cohort sampled during active COVID-19. CDR3s include the opening cysteine and the closing phenylalanine or tryptophan. The D gene is left open where the match is weak. The size entry is marked missing in some rows and otherwise reads once, few, many or a size class.

d_call: -; j_call: TRBJ1-1; v_call: TRBV5-1; clone_size: -; cdr3_aa: CASSGTRGTEAFF; cdr3_nt: TGCGCCAGCAGCGGCACTCGAGGGACTGAAGCTTTCTTT
d_call: TRBD1; j_call: TRBJ1-2; v_call: TRBV19; clone_size: -; cdr3_aa: CASSTPGTGYNNYGYTF; cdr3_nt: TGTGCCAGTAGTACCCCCGGGACAGGGTATAATAACTATGGCTACACCTTC
d_call: -; j_call: TRBJ1-2; v_call: TRBV5-6; clone_size: once; cdr3_aa: CASTLGVEGNYGYTF; cdr3_nt: TGTGCCAGCACCTTGGGGGTGGAGGGGAACTATGGCTACACCTTC
d_call: TRBD2; j_call: TRBJ2-3; v_call: TRBV25-1; clone_size: -; cdr3_aa: CASSESFIPGGSTDTQYF; cdr3_nt: TGTGCCAGCAGTGAATCTTTTATCCCCGGGGGGAGCACAGATACGCAGTATTTT
d_call: -; j_call: TRBJ2-6; v_call: TRBV15; clone_size: few; cdr3_aa: CATSRELSGANVLTF; cdr3_nt: TGTGCCACCAGCAGAGAACTATCTGGGGCCAACGTCCTGACTTTC
d_call: -; j_call: TRBJ2-7; v_call: TRBV2; clone_size: -; cdr3_aa: CASSETQGGGHEQYF; cdr3_nt: TGTGCCAGCAGTGAAACCCAGGGTGGTGGCCACGAGCAGTACTTC
d_call: TRBD1; j_call: TRBJ2-2; v_call: TRBV7-9; clone_size: -; cdr3_aa: CASGSGTGYAGELFF; cdr3_nt: TGTGCCAGCGGGTCGGGGACAGGGTATGCCGGGGAGCTGTTTTTT
d_call: -; j_call: TRBJ2-3; v_call: TRBV19; clone_size: -; cdr3_aa: CASSMISSTDTQYF; cdr3_nt: TGTGCCAGTAGTATGATTAGTAGCACAGATACGCAGTATTTT
d_call: -; j_call: TRBJ2-2; v_call: TRBV30; clone_size: -; cdr3_aa: CACQEYTGELFF; cdr3_nt: TGTGCCTGCCAAGAGTATACCGGGGAGCTGTTTTTT
d_call: -; j_call: TRBJ2-3; v_call: TRBV7-3; clone_size: once; cdr3_aa: CASSQLGTDTQYF; cdr3_nt: TGTGCCAGCAGCCAACTAGGGACAGATACGCAGTATTTT
d_call: -; j_call: TRBJ1-1; v_call: TRBV5-6; clone_size: -; cdr3_aa: CASSLAPQGNTEAFF; cdr3_nt: TGTGCCAGCAGCTTGGCCCCACAGGGGAACACTGAAGCTTTCTTT
d_call: -; j_call: TRBJ2-3; v_call: TRBV20-1; clone_size: -; cdr3_aa: CSAVWGGTQYF; cdr3_nt: TGCAGCGCCGTCTGGGGGGGCACGCAGTATTTT
d_call: -; j_call: TRBJ1-2; v_call: TRBV3-1/TRBV3-2; clone_size: -; cdr3_aa: CASSQDLGVANYGYTF; cdr3_nt: TGTGCCAGCAGCCAAGATCTGGGAGTAGCTAACTATGGCTACACCTTC
d_call: TRBD2; j_call: TRBJ2-1; v_call: TRBV6-5; clone_size: -; cdr3_aa: CASTESSGGADEQFF; cdr3_nt: TGTGCCAGCACCGAGAGTAGCGGGGGGGCTGATGAGCAGTTCTTC
d_call: -; j_call: TRBJ1-2; v_call: TRBV12-5; clone_size: -; cdr3_aa: CASGSPGVTF; cdr3_nt: TGTGCTAGTGGTTCGCCCGGGGTCACCTTC
d_call: -; j_call: TRBJ1-2; v_call: TRBV7-3; clone_size: once; cdr3_aa: CASSRSYRDGYTF; cdr3_nt: TGTGCCAGCAGCCGTTCGTACAGGGACGGCTACACCTTC
d_call: -; j_call: TRBJ2-5; v_call: TRBV2; clone_size: few; cdr3_aa: CASRAGREETQYF; cdr3_nt: TGTGCCAGCAGGGCGGGCCGAGAAGAGACCCAGTACTTC
d_call: TRBD2; j_call: TRBJ2-7; v_call: TRBV20-1; clone_size: many; cdr3_aa: CSASSASGATYEQYF; cdr3_nt: TGCAGTGCTAGTTCGGCCAGCGGGGCTACCTACGAGCAGTACTTC
d_call: TRBD1; j_call: TRBJ1-5; v_call: TRBV5-5; clone_size: -; cdr3_aa: CASSSLDRGFWPQHF; cdr3_nt: TGTGCCAGCAGCTCGCTCGACAGGGGGTTCTGGCCCCAGCATTTT
d_call: TRBD2; j_call: TRBJ2-2; v_call: TRBV2; clone_size: -; cdr3_aa: CASSQRGGRTGELFF; cdr3_nt: TGTGCCAGCAGCCAGCGGGGGGGCCGTACCGGGGAGCTGTTTTTT
d_call: -; j_call: TRBJ1-1; v_call: TRBV30; clone_size: few; cdr3_aa: CAWSVQMNTEAFF; cdr3_nt: TGTGCCTGGAGTGTTCAGATGAACACTGAAGCTTTCTTT
d_call: -; j_call: TRBJ1-2; v_call: TRBV11-2; clone_size: -; cdr3_aa: CASSLAGNYGYTF; cdr3_nt: TGTGCCAGCAGCTTAGCAGGGAACTATGGCTACACCTTC
d_call: -; j_call: TRBJ1-1; v_call: TRBV6-5; clone_size: many; cdr3_aa: CASRLTENTEAFF; cdr3_nt: TGTGCCAGCAGACTTACAGAGAACACTGAAGCTTTCTTT
d_call: TRBD2; j_call: TRBJ2-3; v_call: TRBV4-2; clone_size: -; cdr3_aa: CASRRLLGLAGGPADTQYF; cdr3_nt: TGTGCCAGCAGACGCCTCCTTGGACTAGCGGGGGGGCCAGCAGATACGCAGTATTTT
d_call: TRBD1; j_call: TRBJ1-1; v_call: TRBV12-3/TRBV12-4; clone_size: -; cdr3_aa: CASTLDRVTEAFF; cdr3_nt: TGTGCCAGCACCTTAGACAGGGTAACTGAAGCTTTCTTT
d_call: TRBD2; j_call: TRBJ2-7; v_call: TRBV10-3; clone_size: -; cdr3_aa: CAASGGAYEQYF; cdr3_nt: TGTGCCGCTAGCGGGGGGGCCTACGAGCAGTACTTC
d_call: TRBD2; j_call: TRBJ2-3; v_call: TRBV2; clone_size: -; cdr3_aa: CALGGLADTQYF; cdr3_nt: TGTGCCCTAGGGGGACTAGCAGATACGCAGTATTTT
d_call: TRBD1; j_call: TRBJ2-5; v_call: TRBV28; clone_size: -; cdr3_aa: CASSPLRADRGWQETQYF; cdr3_nt: TGTGCCAGCAGCCCGCTGAGGGCGGACAGGGGGTGGCAAGAGACCCAGTACTTC
d_call: TRBD2; j_call: TRBJ2-1; v_call: TRBV27; clone_size: -; cdr3_aa: CASSFGGRRGEQFF; cdr3_nt: TGTGCCAGCAGTTTCGGCGGGAGGAGGGGTGAGCAGTTCTTC
d_call: -; j_call: TRBJ1-1; v_call: TRBV20-1; clone_size: -; cdr3_aa: CSASPGSEAFF; cdr3_nt: TGCAGTGCTAGTCCGGGATCTGAAGCTTTCTTT
d_call: -; j_call: TRBJ2-7; v_call: TRBV27; clone_size: -; cdr3_aa: CASSSQPGQRQYF; cdr3_nt: TGTGCCAGCAGTTCCCAGCCTGGACAGCGGCAGTACTTC
d_call: TRBD1; j_call: TRBJ2-7; v_call: TRBV28; clone_size: -; cdr3_aa: CASSPEGQGETTYEQYF; cdr3_nt: TGTGCCAGCAGTCCCGAAGGACAGGGGGAAACAACCTACGAGCAGTACTTC
d_call: TRBD1; j_call: TRBJ1-5; v_call: TRBV7-9; clone_size: -; cdr3_aa: CASSLQGAQPQHF; cdr3_nt: TGTGCCAGCAGCTTACAGGGGGCGCAGCCCCAGCATTTT
d_call: -; j_call: TRBJ1-4; v_call: TRBV30; clone_size: -; cdr3_aa: CAWSVLGATNEKLFF; cdr3_nt: TGTGCCTGGAGTGTACTGGGAGCCACTAATGAAAAACTGTTTTTT
d_call: TRBD1; j_call: TRBJ1-2; v_call: TRBV7-9; clone_size: -; cdr3_aa: CASSNRDSPYGYTF; cdr3_nt: TGTGCCAGCAGCAACCGGGACAGCCCCTATGGCTACACCTTC
d_call: TRBD1; j_call: TRBJ2-1; v_call: TRBV5-4; clone_size: -; cdr3_aa: CASSFYRGSSYNEQFF; cdr3_nt: TGTGCCAGCAGCTTTTACAGGGGAAGCTCCTACAATGAGCAGTTCTTC
d_call: TRBD1; j_call: TRBJ2-3; v_call: TRBV19; clone_size: -; cdr3_aa: CASGDSKRSTDTQYF; cdr3_nt: TGTGCCAGTGGGGACAGCAAACGAAGCACAGATACGCAGTATTTT
d_call: -; j_call: TRBJ2-3; v_call: TRBV3-1/TRBV3-2; clone_size: -; cdr3_aa: CASSHYTDTQYF; cdr3_nt: TGTGCCAGCAGCCATTATACAGATACGCAGTATTTT
d_call: TRBD2; j_call: TRBJ2-7; v_call: TRBV28; clone_size: -; cdr3_aa: CASSFQAGFYEQYF; cdr3_nt: TGTGCCAGCAGTTTTCAAGCGGGATTCTACGAGCAGTACTTC
d_call: -; j_call: TRBJ1-1; v_call: TRBV27; clone_size: -; cdr3_aa: CASSLNWRNTEAFF; cdr3_nt: TGTGCCAGCAGTTTGAATTGGAGGAACACTGAAGCTTTCTTT
d_call: -; j_call: TRBJ1-1; v_call: TRBV30; clone_size: -; cdr3_aa: CAWSLQTLEAFF; cdr3_nt: TGTGCCTGGAGTCTACAGACCCTAGAAGCTTTCTTT
d_call: -; j_call: TRBJ2-2; v_call: TRBV5-1; clone_size: -; cdr3_aa: CASSRDKNTGELFF; cdr3_nt: TGCGCCAGCAGCAGGGACAAGAACACCGGGGAGCTGTTTTTT
d_call: -; j_call: TRBJ1-4; v_call: TRBV2; clone_size: -; cdr3_aa: CASSLAANEKLFF; cdr3_nt: TGTGCCAGCAGTCTGGCGGCTAATGAAAAACTGTTTTTT
d_call: -; j_call: TRBJ2-7; v_call: TRBV3-1/TRBV3-2; clone_size: -; cdr3_aa: CASSQRGTAEQYF; cdr3_nt: TGTGCCAGCAGCCAAAGGGGTACGGCCGAGCAGTACTTC
d_call: -; j_call: TRBJ1-5; v_call: TRBV19; clone_size: -; cdr3_aa: CASSAGYGTVLKPQHF; cdr3_nt: TGTGCCAGTAGTGCAGGGTATGGAACCGTATTGAAGCCCCAGCATTTT
d_call: -; j_call: TRBJ2-2; v_call: TRBV6-6; clone_size: few; cdr3_aa: CASSYMTGELFF; cdr3_nt: TGTGCCAGCAGTTATATGACCGGGGAGCTGTTTTTT
d_call: -; j_call: TRBJ1-5; v_call: TRBV27; clone_size: -; cdr3_aa: CASSLWSDTSNQPQHF; cdr3_nt: TGTGCCAGCAGTTTATGGTCCGACACGAGCAATCAGCCCCAGCATTTT
d_call: -; j_call: TRBJ2-7; v_call: TRBV7-6; clone_size: -; cdr3_aa: CASSPEVGYEQYF; cdr3_nt: TGTGCCAGCAGCCCCGAGGTTGGATACGAGCAGTACTTC
d_call: -; j_call: TRBJ1-1; v_call: TRBV27; clone_size: -; cdr3_aa: CASSLYGLNTEAFF; cdr3_nt: TGTGCCAGCAGTTTATATGGGCTGAACACTGAAGCTTTCTTT
d_call: TRBD2; j_call: TRBJ2-7; v_call: TRBV7-2; clone_size: -; cdr3_aa: CASSTQRLAGGYEQYF; cdr3_nt: TGTGCCAGCAGCACACAACGACTAGCGGGGGGGTACGAGCAGTACTTC
d_call: -; j_call: TRBJ1-1; v_call: TRBV18; clone_size: -; cdr3_aa: CASSDLPGETEAFF; cdr3_nt: TGTGCCAGCTCAGATCTGCCCGGGGAAACTGAAGCTTTCTTT